These 21 T cell receptor beta chains were sequenced from one sample in a study of cytomegalovirus exposure and HLA in healthy donors. Libraries were prepared by immunoSEQ multiplex PCR; TCRdb keeps only in-frame clonotypes and omits some of them. The sample consists of 95,000 to 150,000 clones, approximately 94% of them appearing once. Source material: PBMCs. The receptors originated from a man aged 18-30 years in good health and CMV-seronegative.

The V call is TRBV30, the J call TRBJ2-2, with 8 positions matching TRBD1. The CDR3 loop spans 15 amino acids. Germline loops: CDR1 GTSNPN, CDR2 SVGIG (reference sequence). The ends lost 5 bases at V and 1 base at J; junction bases unmatched: 6. The CDR3 region has the DNA TGTGCCTGGGAACCTACAGGGGGGAACACCGGGGAGCTGTTTTTT. Translating it yields CAWEPTGGNTGELFF.

CDR3 amino acids: CAWRTQTITYGYTF. As DNA, the CDR3 is TGTGCCTGGAGAACGCAGACAATTACCTATGGCTACACCTTC. The chain links TRBV30 to TRBJ1-2; no clear D. The CDR3 is 14 residues long. Trimming pared 3 bases from V and 4 bases from J, leaving 15 bases between. Germline CDR1 reads GTSNPN; CDR2 reads SVGIG (reference sequence). The whole variable domain, remainder taken from reference TRBV30 and TRBJ1-2, is SQTIHQWPATLVQPVGSPLSLECTVEGTSNPNLYWYRQAAGRGLQLLFYSVGIGQISSEVPQNLSASRPQDRQFILSSKKLLLSDSGFYLCAWRTQTITYGYTFGSGTRLTVV.

V and J are TRBV15 and TRBJ1-5, with TRBD1 as a possible D gene (5 bases). Germline CDR1 is LNHNV and CDR2 is YYDKDF (reference sequence). V was shortened by 5 bases and J by 2 bases, with 7 bases between the two germline ends. This CDR3 region has 13 residues. In DNA form, the CDR3 reads TGTGCCACCAGCGGGGGGGGCAATCAGCCCCAGCATTTT. This encodes CATSGGGNQPQHF.

This rearrangement joins TRBV6-5 to TRBJ2-5; 9 bases match TRBD1. Germline CDR1 and CDR2: MNHEY and SVGAGI. The CDR3 has 15 amino acids. Trimming removed 5 bases from V and 9 bases from J; junction bases left unmatched: 13. The CDR3 here is CASSGTGPPWAAQYF. The CDR3, as DNA: TGTGCCAGCAGTGGGACAGGGCCACCCTGGGCGGCCCAGTACTTC.

The chain is built from TRBV5-1 and TRBJ2-5, with D perhaps matching TRBD2 (5 bases). Trimming cost V 0 bases and J 1 base, with 10 bases left between them. The CDR3 totals 15 residues. Germline assignment: CDR1 SGHRS and CDR2 YFSETQ. The chain's CDR3 is CASSLDSSSQETQYF. CDR3 nucleotides: TGCGCCAGCAGCTTGGATTCTAGCAGCCAAGAGACCCAGTACTTC.

The chain uses TRBV5-6 and TRBJ2-2, with D possibly being TRBD2 (6 bases). V lost 3 bases, J lost 5 bases, and 8 bases lay in between. The length of the CDR3 is 13 residues. In germline, CDR1 is SGHDT, CDR2 YYEEEE. The CDR3 sequence is CASSYRGTGELFF. CDR3 coding DNA: TGTGCCAGCAGCTACCGGGGGACCGGGGAGCTGTTTTTT. The complete variable domain, with remaining parts taken from reference TRBV5-6 and TRBJ2-2, reads DAGVTQSPTHLIKTRGQQVTLRCSPKSGHDTVSWYQQALGQGPQFIFQYYEEEERQRGNFPDRFSGHQFPNYSSELNVNALLLGDSALYLCASSYRGTGELFFGEGSRLTVL.

V and J are TRBV7-6 and TRBJ1-2, with TRBD1 identical over 9 bases. Looked up from germline, CDR1 is SGHVS and CDR2 is FNYEAQ. The CDR3 spans 15 residues. V gave up 5 bases and J gave up 7 bases; unmatched junction bases: 11. CDR3 nucleotide sequence: TGTGCCAGCAGCCCCTCGAGGACAGGGGATGGTGGCTACACCTTC. Encoded protein: CASSPSRTGDGGYTF.

This clone was recorded once. The chain combines TRBV9 with TRBJ1-2; D remains ambiguous. The germline V gene encodes CDR1 SGDLS and CDR2 YYNGEE. This CDR3 spans 15 amino acids. With 0 bases removed from V and 0 bases from J, the gap between germline ends came to 9 bases. The CDR3 DNA reads as TGTGCCAGCAGCGTAGAACAGACGCCTAACTATGGCTACACCTTC. This sequence encodes CASSVEQTPNYGYTF.

This clone was detected once. V and J are TRBV4-3 and TRBJ2-1, with D tentatively TRBD2 (6 bases). V lost 4 bases, J lost 9 bases, and 13 bases lay in between. The CDR3 covers 13 residues. Germline loops: CDR1 LGHNA, CDR2 YSLEER. The CDR3, as DNA: TGCGCCAGCAGCCCAACTAGCAACGCTGAGCAGTTCTTC. Translating it yields CASSPTSNAEQFF.

This clone was seen just once. The chain couples TRBV10-3 to TRBJ2-7, with TRBD1 matching over 9 bases. Germline CDR1 and CDR2: ENHRY and SYGVKD. This CDR3 region has 14 residues. Unmatched junction bases numbered 5, after V lost 5 bases and J lost 3 bases. The CDR3: CAISKGDRDYEQYF. In DNA form, the CDR3 reads TGTGCCATCAGTAAGGGGGACAGGGACTACGAGCAGTACTTC.

The rearrangement links TRBV11-3 to TRBJ2-3; D ambiguous. Germline CDR1 reads SGHNT; CDR2 reads YENEEA. CDR3 length: 13 amino acids. The germline V and J ends were trimmed by 0 bases and 2 bases, with 3 bases remaining between them. DNA for the CDR3: TGTGCCAGCAGCTTAGAATACACAGATACGCAGTATTTT. This translates into CASSLEYTDTQYF.

The CDR3 loop is CASSQYLTGELFF. CDR3 in DNA: TGTGCCAGCAGCCAATATCTCACCGGGGAGCTGTTTTTT. The chain employs TRBV14 and TRBJ2-2; no clear D gene. Germline V gene data show CDR1 as SGHDN and CDR2 as FVKESK. The CDR3 contains 13 residues. V was shortened by 2 bases and J by 4 bases, with 5 bases between the two germline ends.

This chain links TRBV6-5 with TRBJ1-1; D perhaps matches TRBD1 (6 bases). Trimming cost V 4 bases and J 5 bases, with 14 bases left between them. The CDR3 covers 14 residues. Germline V lookup: CDR1 MNHEY, CDR2 SVGAGI. The CDR3 DNA reads TGTGCCAGCAGTTTACCCGGGACAACAACTGAAGCTTTCTTT. Translating gives CASSLPGTTTEAFF.

This chain joins TRBV5-4 and TRBJ2-2, with D possibly TRBD1 on 6 matching bases. The V end lost 4 bases, the J end lost 4 bases, and 14 bases lay between the germline ends. The CDR3 has 15 residues. Per germline, CDR1 SGHNT and CDR2 YYREEE (reference sequence). The CDR3 loop reads CASSPGPGATGELFF. The CDR3, as DNA: TGTGCCAGCAGCCCCGGACCAGGGGCCACCGGGGAGCTGTTTTTT.

The chain combines TRBV28 with TRBJ2-7; perhaps TRBD2 as D (6 bases). CDR3 length equals 14 residues. The V gene's germline CDR1 is MDHEN and CDR2 SYDVKM. The V end lost 3 bases, the J end lost 3 bases, and 12 bases lay between the germline ends. The CDR3: CASSLGGGVYEQYF. CDR3 in DNA: TGTGCCAGCAGTTTGGGCGGAGGGGTCTACGAGCAGTACTTC. The full variable domain, completed using reference TRBV28 and TRBJ2-7, is DVKVTQSSRYLVKRTGEKVFLECVQDMDHENMFWYRQDPGLGLRLIYFSYDVKMKEKGDIPEGYSVSREKKERFSLILESASTNQTSMYLCASSLGGGVYEQYFGPGTRLTVT.

Comments on this clone: An end of the junction does not agree with germline; a read error may underlie this. The V call is TRBV7-9, the J call TRBJ1-2; tentatively, D is TRBD1 (6 bases). The CDR3 extends over 11 amino acids. Germline CDR1 and CDR2: SEHNR and FQNEAQ (reference sequence). CDR3 DNA: TGTGCCAGTAGCCCGGACAGCCCCATGATCTTC. As protein: CASSPDSPMIF.

The chain uses TRBV15 and TRBJ2-1, with a possible D match to TRBD1 (5 bases). The CDR3 spans 14 residues. Per the germline V gene, CDR1 is LNHNV and CDR2 is YYDKDF (reference sequence). V was shortened by 3 bases and J by 1 base, with 7 bases between the two germline ends. CDR3 coding DNA: TGTGCCACCAGCAGCAAGGGGTCCTACAATGAGCAGTTCTTC. Its translation: CATSSKGSYNEQFF.

J is TRBJ2-6 and V is TRBV5-6; D may be TRBD1 (6 bases). The CDR3 covers 17 residues. Germline assignment: CDR1 SGHDT and CDR2 YYEEEE. V was pared by 0 bases and J by 1 base, with 11 bases between. This CDR3 is CASSLDRAWSGANVLTF. CDR3 DNA sequence: TGTGCCAGCAGCTTGGACAGGGCATGGTCTGGGGCCAACGTCCTGACTTTC.

This chain joins TRBV18 and TRBJ2-1, with 13 bases that match TRBD2. J was trimmed by 10 bases and V by 0 bases; bases with no gene match: 6. Per germline, CDR1 KGHSH and CDR2 LQKENI. This CDR3 has 16 amino acids. CDR3 sequence: CASSPPGLAGPGEQFF. CDR3 DNA: TGTGCCAGCTCACCACCGGGACTAGCGGGACCTGGGGAGCAGTTCTTC.

This sequence joins TRBV15 and TRBJ2-1; TRBD2 might be the D (6 bases). The ends were cut back, 1 base at V and 5 bases at J, with 12 bases in the middle. This CDR3 is built from 15 residues. The V gene's germline CDR1 is LNHNV and CDR2 YYDKDF (reference sequence). The CDR3 region has the DNA TGTGCCACCAGCAGAGCGCCCGGGAGTGACAATGAGCAGTTCTTC. The encoded protein is CATSRAPGSDNEQFF.

The rearrangement uses TRBV6-5 and TRBJ2-1; tentatively, D is TRBD1 (7 bases). V was cut by 8 bases and J by 2 bases, with 13 bases left in between. The CDR3 contains 14 residues. CDR1 and CDR2 from the germline V gene are MNHEY and SVGAGI. CDR3 region: CASSQGGAYNEQFF. The CDR3 DNA is TGTGCCAGCTCCCAGGGGGGCGCCTACAATGAGCAGTTCTTC.